This T cell receptor beta chain was identified during a study of blood T cells in healthy people across ages. Study as a whole: Capturing about one barcoded beta molecule per two T cells was achieved by template switching.

The authors ran a second PCR of roughly 6 to 12 cycles using a sample-barcoded 5' primer and a J-beta primer mix. TCRdb re-analysed the 5' RACE reads in MiXCR, keeping a single row per CDR3 protein. The table includes roughly 1.9 million distinct CDR3 sequences, about two fifths detected once. V shed 7 bases and J 7 bases; nucleotides not matched to a gene: 14. Per germline, CDR1 MNHEY and CDR2 SVGEGT. The CDR3 runs to 16 residues. The sample holds a few counts of this clonotype. Its antigen is unidentified. Study-wide results and limits: No one knew whether donors had CMV, which possibly confounded expanded clonotype changes.

This receptor was taken from a human donor in good health. The V gene is TRBV6-2 or TRBV6-3, the J gene TRBJ1-5, with 9 bases identical to TRBD1. Specimen: blood. DNA for the CDR3: TGTGCCAGCACCTTAACAATGACAGGGGGGGACCAGCCCCAGCATTTT. It translates to CASTLTMTGGDQPQHF.